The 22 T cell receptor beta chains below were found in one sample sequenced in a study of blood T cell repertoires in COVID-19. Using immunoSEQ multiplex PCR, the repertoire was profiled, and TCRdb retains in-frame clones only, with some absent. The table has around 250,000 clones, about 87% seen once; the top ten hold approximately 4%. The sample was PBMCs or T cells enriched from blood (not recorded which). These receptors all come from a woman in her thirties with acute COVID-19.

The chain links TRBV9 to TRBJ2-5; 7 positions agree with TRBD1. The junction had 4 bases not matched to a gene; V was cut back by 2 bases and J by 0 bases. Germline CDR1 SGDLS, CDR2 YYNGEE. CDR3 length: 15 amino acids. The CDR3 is CASSVGQRDQETQYF. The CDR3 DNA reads TGTGCCAGCAGCGTGGGACAGAGAGACCAAGAGACCCAGTACTTC. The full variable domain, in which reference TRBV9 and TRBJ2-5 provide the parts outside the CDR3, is DSGVTQTPKHLITATGQRVTLRCSPRSGDLSVYWYQQSLDQGLQFLIQYYNGEERAKGNILERFSAQQFPDLHSELNLSSLELGDSALYFCASSVGQRDQETQYFGPGTRLLVL.

The DNA for the CDR3 is TGTGCCAGCAGTGAAATGGGGACAGGGTTCACTGAAGCTTTCTTT. Translating it yields CASSEMGTGFTEAFF. The chain uses TRBV6-1 and TRBJ1-1; 9 bases align to TRBD1. V shed 2 bases, J shed 4 bases, and the junction held 5 bases outside the gene matches. This CDR3 spans 15 amino acids. Germline loops: CDR1 MNHNS, CDR2 SASEGT.

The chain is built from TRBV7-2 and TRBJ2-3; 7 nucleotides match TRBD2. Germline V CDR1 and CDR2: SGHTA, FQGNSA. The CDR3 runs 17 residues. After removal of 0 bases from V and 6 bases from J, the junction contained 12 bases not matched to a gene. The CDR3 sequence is CASSLAVSAGVADTQYF. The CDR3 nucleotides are TGTGCCAGCAGCTTAGCTGTTAGCGCGGGAGTAGCCGATACGCAGTATTTT.

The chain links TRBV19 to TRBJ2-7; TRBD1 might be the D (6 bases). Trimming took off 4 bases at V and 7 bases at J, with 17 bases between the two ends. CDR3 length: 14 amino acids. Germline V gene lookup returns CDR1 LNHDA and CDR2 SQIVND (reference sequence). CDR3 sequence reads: CASSTAQGFMEQYF. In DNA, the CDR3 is TGTGCCAGTAGTACGGCACAGGGCTTTATGGAGCAGTACTTC. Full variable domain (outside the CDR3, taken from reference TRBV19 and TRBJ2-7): DGGITQSPKYLFRKEGQNVTLSCEQNLNHDAMYWYRQDPGQGLRLIYYSQIVNDFQKGDIAEGYSVSREKKESFPLTVTSAQKNPTAFYLCASSTAQGFMEQYFGPGTRLTVT.

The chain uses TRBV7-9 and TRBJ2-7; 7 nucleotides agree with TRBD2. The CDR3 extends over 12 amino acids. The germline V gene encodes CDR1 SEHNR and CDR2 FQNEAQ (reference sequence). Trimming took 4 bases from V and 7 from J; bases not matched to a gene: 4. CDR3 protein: CASSSDGGEQYF. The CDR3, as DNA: TGTGCCAGCAGCTCTGACGGGGGGGAGCAGTACTTC.

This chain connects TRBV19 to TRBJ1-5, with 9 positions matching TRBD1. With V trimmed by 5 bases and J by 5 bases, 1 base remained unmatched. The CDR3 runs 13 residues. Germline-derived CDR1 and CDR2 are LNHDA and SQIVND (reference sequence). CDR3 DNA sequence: TGTGCCAGTAGTCGACAGGGGGATCAGCCCCAGCATTTT. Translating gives CASSRQGDQPQHF.

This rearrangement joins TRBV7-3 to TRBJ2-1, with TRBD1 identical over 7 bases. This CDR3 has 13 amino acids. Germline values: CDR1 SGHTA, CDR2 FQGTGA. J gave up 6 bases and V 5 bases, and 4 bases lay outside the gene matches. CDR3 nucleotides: TGTGCCAGCAGCCGGACAGGCCCCAATGAGCAGTTCTTC. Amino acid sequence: CASSRTGPNEQFF.

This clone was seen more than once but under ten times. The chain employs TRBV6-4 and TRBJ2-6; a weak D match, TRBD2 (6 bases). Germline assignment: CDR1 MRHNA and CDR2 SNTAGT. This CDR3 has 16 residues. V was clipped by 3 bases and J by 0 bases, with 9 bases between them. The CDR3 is CASSEEGGSGANVLTF. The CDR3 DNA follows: TGTGCCAGCAGTGAGGAGGGTGGCTCTGGGGCCAACGTCCTGACTTTC.

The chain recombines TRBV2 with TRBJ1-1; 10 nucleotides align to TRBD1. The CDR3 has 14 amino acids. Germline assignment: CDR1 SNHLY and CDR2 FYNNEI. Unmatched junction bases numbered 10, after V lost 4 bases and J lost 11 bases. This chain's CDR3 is CASSAPGQGRGAFF. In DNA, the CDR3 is TGTGCCAGCAGTGCCCCGGGACAGGGGAGAGGGGCTTTCTTT.

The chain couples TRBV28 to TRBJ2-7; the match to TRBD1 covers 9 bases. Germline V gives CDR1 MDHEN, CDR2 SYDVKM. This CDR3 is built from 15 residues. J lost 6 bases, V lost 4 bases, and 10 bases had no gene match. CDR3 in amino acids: CASSYNDRGFGEQYF. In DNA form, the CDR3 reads TGTGCCAGCAGTTATAACGACAGGGGGTTCGGCGAGCAGTACTTC.

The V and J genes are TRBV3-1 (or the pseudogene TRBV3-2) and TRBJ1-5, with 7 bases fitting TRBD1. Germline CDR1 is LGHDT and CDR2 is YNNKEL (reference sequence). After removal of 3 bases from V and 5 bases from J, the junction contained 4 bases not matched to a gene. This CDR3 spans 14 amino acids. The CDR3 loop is CASSQGTAHQPQHF. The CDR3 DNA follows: TGTGCCAGCAGCCAGGGGACAGCTCATCAGCCCCAGCATTTT.

The CDR3 protein is CATSDPRREGDNEQFF. Here the CDR3 DNA reads TGTGCCACCAGTGACCCTCGGCGGGAGGGGGACAATGAGCAGTTCTTC. J is TRBJ2-1 and V is TRBV24-1, with 9 bases that match TRBD2. Germline loops: CDR1 KGHDR, CDR2 SFDVKD. V lost 4 bases, J lost 5 bases, and 8 bases stayed unmatched. This CDR3 is built from 16 residues.

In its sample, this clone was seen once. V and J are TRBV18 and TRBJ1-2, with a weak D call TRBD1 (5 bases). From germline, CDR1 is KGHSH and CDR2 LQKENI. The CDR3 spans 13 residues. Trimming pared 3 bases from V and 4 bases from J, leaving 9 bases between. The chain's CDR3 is CASSPTGVYGYTF. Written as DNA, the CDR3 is TGTGCCAGCTCACCCACAGGAGTCTATGGCTACACCTTC.

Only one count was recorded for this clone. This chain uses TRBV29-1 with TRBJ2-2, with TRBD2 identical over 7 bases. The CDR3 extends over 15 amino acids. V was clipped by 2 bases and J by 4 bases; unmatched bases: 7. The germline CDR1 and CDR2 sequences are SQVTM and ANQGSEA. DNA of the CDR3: TGCAGCGTTGAAAATACCGGGAGGCCCACCGGGGAGCTGTTTTTT. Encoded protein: CSVENTGRPTGELFF.

The CDR3 spells CASSLLATYEQYF. CDR3 nucleotide sequence: TGTGCCAGCAGTTTGCTAGCCACCTACGAGCAGTACTTC. The genes are TRBV28 and TRBJ2-7; TRBD2 might be the D (5 bases). The CDR3 is 13 amino acids. Germline V CDR1 and CDR2: MDHEN, SYDVKM. V lost 3 bases, J lost 2 bases, and 8 bases lay in between.

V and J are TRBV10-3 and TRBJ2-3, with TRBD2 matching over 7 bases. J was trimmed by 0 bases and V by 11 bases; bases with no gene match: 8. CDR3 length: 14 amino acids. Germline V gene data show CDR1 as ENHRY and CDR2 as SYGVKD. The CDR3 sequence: CAASRGGSTDTQYF. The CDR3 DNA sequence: TGTGCCGCATCGCGGGGAGGGAGCACAGATACGCAGTATTTT.

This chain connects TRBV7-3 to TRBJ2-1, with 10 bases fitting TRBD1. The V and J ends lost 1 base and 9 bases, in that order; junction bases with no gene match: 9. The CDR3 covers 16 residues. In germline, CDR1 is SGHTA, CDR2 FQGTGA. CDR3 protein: CASSLNPGQGLGEQFF. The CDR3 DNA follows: TGTGCCAGCAGCTTAAACCCGGGACAGGGGCTCGGTGAGCAGTTCTTC.

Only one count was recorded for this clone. This CDR3 is CATSRDAGGPETQYF. CDR3 coding DNA: TGTGCCACCAGCAGAGATGCGGGAGGGCCAGAGACCCAGTACTTC. The rearrangement links TRBV15 to TRBJ2-5, with TRBD2 matching over 9 bases. The CDR3 spans 15 residues. The trim removed 0 bases at V and 4 bases at J, leaving 3 bases unmatched. The V gene's germline CDR1 is LNHNV and CDR2 YYDKDF (reference sequence).

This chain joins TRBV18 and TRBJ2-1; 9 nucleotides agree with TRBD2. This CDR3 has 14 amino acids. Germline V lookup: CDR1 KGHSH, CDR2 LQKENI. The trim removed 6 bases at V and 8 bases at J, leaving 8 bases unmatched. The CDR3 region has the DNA TGTGCCAGCTCCCTGGGACTAGCTGACGATGAGCAGTTCTTC. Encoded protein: CASSLGLADDEQFF.

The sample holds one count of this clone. In nucleotides, the CDR3 is TGTGCCAGCAGCTTAAGTCGTTTGGGGACAGGGAACACCGGGGAGCTGTTTTTT. The encoded protein is CASSLSRLGTGNTGELFF. The chain uses TRBV28 and TRBJ2-2; 8 bases agree with TRBD1. The CDR3 covers 18 residues. Germline CDR1 and CDR2: MDHEN and SYDVKM. Germline trimming cut 6 bases from V and 1 base from J; bases unmatched to any gene: 13.

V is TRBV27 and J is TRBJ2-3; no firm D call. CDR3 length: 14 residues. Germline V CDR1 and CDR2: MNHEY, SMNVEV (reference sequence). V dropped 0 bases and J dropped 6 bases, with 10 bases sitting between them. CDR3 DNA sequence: TGTGCCAGCAGTTTATCGGTGATCGGGGATACGCAGTATTTT. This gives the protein CASSLSVIGDTQYF.

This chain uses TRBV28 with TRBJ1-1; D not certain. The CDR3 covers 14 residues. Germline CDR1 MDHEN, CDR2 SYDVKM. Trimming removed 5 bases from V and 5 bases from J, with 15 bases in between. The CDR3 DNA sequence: TGTGCCAGCAGTCCCCGGGCAGGAGGGACTGAAGCTTTCTTT. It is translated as CASSPRAGGTEAFF. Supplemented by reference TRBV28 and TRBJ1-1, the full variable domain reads DVKVTQSSRYLVKRTGEKVFLECVQDMDHENMFWYRQDPGLGLRLIYFSYDVKMKEKGDIPEGYSVSREKKERFSLILESASTNQTSMYLCASSPRAGGTEAFFGQGTRLTVV.